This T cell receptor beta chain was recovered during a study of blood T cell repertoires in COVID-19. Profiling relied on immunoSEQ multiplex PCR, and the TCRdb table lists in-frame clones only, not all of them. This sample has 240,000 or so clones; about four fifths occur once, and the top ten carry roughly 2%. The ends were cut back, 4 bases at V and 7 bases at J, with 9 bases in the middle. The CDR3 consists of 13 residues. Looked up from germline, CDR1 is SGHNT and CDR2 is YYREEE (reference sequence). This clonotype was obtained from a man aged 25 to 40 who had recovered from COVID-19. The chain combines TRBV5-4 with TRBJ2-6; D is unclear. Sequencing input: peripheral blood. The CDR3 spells CASSTWAANVLTF. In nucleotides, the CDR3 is TGTGCCAGCAGCACATGGGCCGCCAACGTCCTGACTTTC.